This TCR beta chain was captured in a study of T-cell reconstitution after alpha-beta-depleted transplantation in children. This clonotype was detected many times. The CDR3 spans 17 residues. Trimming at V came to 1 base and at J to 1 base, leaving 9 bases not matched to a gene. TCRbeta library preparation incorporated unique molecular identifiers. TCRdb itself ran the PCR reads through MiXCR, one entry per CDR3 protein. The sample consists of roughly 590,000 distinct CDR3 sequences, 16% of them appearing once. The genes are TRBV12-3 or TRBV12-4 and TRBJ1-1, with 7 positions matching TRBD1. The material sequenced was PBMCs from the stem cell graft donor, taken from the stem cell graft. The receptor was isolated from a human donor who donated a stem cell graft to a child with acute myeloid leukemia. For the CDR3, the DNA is TGTGCCAGCAGTTTAGGACAGGGCCAACTTTCGAACACTGAAGCTTTCTTT. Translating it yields CASSLGQGQLSNTEAFF.